This T cell receptor beta chain emerged from a study of cytomegalovirus exposure and HLA in healthy donors. Study-level points and caveats: The study designated 160 or so TCR beta chains cytomegalovirus-associated.

The germline V gene encodes CDR1 SGDLS and CDR2 YYNGEE. The CDR3 length is 15 residues. Trimming took 3 bases from V and 6 from J; bases not matched to a gene: 8. In the PCR, 60 Vbeta and 13 Jbeta primers were used. The method was immunoSEQ multiplex PCR; TCRdb's version includes in-frame clones alone and lacks a portion of them. The sample lists roughly 120,000 clones, around three quarters occurring once. On this clone itself: Its antigen is unknown.

The TCR was taken from a woman aged 40 to 55 in good health and CMV-seropositive. Sample: PBMCs. V and J are TRBV9 and TRBJ2-1; 8 bases match TRBD2. CDR3 amino acids: CASSAPGLGANEQFF. CDR3 nucleotides: TGTGCCAGCAGCGCTCCGGGACTAGGAGCCAATGAGCAGTTCTTC.